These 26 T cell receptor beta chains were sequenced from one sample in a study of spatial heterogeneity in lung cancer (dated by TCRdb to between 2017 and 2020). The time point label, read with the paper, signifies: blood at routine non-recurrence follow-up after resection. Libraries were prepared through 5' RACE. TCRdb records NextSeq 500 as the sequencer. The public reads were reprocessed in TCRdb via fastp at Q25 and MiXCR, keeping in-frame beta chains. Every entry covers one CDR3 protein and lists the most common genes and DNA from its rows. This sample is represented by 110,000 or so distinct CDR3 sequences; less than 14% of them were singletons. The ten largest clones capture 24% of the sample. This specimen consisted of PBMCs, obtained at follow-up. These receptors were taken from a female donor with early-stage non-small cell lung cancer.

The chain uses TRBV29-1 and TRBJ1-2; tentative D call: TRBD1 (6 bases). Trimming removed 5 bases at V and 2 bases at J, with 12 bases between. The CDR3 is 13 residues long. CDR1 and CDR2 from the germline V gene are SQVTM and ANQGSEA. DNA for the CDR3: TGCAGCGTTAGGGGGGCCGGGAACTATGGCTACACCTTC. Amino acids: CSVRGAGNYGYTF.

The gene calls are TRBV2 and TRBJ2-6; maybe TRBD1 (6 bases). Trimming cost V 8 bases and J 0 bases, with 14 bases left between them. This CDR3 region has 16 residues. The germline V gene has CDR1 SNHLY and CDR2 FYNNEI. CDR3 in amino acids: CASLKDRSSGANVLTF. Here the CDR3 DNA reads TGTGCCAGCCTAAAAGACAGGTCCTCTGGGGCCAACGTCCTGACTTTC.

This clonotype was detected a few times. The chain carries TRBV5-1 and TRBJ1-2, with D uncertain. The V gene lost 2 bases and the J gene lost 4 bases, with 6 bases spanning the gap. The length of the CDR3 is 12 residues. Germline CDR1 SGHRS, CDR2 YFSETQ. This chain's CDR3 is CASSFATYGYTF. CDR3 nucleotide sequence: TGCGCCAGCAGCTTCGCCACCTATGGCTACACCTTC.

The CDR3 is CASSLEVIYGYTF. DNA for the CDR3: TGTGCCAGCAGCTTAGAGGTTATCTATGGCTACACCTTC. The chain is built from TRBV7-9 and TRBJ1-2, with no clear D. Between the trimmed V and J ends, which lost 1 base and 4 bases, there was a span of 7 bases. Germline-derived CDR1 and CDR2 are SEHNR and FQNEAQ (reference sequence). The CDR3 is 13 amino acids.

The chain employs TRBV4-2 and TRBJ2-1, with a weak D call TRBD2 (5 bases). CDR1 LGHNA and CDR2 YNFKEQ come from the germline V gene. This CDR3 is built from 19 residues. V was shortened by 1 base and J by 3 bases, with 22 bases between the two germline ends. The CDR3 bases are TGTGCCAGCAGCCAAGGTCTAGGAAAGCGGAGACTAAACTACAATGAGCAGTTCTTC. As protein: CASSQGLGKRRLNYNEQFF.

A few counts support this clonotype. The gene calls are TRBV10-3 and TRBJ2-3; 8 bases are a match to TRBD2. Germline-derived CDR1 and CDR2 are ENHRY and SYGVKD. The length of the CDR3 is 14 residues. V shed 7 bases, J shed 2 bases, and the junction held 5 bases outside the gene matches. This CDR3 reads CAIKKRENTDTQYF. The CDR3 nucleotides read TGTGCCATCAAGAAGCGGGAGAACACAGATACGCAGTATTTT.

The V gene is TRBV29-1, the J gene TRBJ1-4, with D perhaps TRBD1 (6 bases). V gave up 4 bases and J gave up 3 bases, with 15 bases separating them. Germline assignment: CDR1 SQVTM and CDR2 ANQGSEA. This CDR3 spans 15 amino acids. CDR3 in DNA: TGCAGCGTTGTACAGGGCCTTCAGTCTAATGAAAAACTGTTTTTT. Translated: CSVVQGLQSNEKLFF. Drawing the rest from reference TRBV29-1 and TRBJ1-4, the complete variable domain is SAVISQKPSRDICQRGTSLTIQCQVDSQVTMMFWYRQQPGQSLTLIATANQGSEATYESGFVIDKFPISRPNLTFSTLTVSNMSPEDSSIYLCSVVQGLQSNEKLFFGSGTQLSVL.

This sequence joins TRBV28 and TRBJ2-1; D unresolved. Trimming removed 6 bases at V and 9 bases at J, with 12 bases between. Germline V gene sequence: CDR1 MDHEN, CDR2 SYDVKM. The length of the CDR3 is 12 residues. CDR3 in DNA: TGTGCCAGCAGGACCCTTATCGGTGAGCAGTTCTTC. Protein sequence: CASRTLIGEQFF.

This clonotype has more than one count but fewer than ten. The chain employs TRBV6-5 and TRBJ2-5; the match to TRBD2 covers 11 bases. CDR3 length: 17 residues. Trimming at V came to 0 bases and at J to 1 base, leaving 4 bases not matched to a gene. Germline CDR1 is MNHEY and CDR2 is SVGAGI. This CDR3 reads CASSYSGTSGGQETQYF. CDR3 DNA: TGTGCCAGCAGTTACTCGGGCACTAGCGGGGGCCAAGAGACCCAGTACTTC.

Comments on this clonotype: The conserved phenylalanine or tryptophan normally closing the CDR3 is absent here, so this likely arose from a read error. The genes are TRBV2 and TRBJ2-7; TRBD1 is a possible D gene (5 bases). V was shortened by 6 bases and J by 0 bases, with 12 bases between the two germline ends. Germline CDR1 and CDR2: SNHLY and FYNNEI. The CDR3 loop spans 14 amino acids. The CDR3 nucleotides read TGTGCCAGCAGAATCCGACAGAGCTCCTACGAGCAGTACTCC. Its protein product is CASRIRQSSYEQYS.

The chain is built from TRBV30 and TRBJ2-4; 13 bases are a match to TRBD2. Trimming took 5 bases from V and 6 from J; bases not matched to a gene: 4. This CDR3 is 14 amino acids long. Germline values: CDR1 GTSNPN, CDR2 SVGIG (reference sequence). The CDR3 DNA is TGTGCCTGGGGACTAGCGGGAGCTCTAAACATTCAGTACTTC. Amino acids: CAWGLAGALNIQYF.

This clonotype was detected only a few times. DNA of the CDR3: TGCAGTGCCTTTTATTTAGCGGGAGGGATAAAGACCCAGTACTTC. Protein product: CSAFYLAGGIKTQYF. The V call is TRBV20-1, the J call TRBJ2-5; 11 positions match TRBD2. CDR3 size: 15 residues. Germline V gene lookup returns CDR1 DFQATT and CDR2 SNEGSKA (reference sequence). The ends lost 6 bases at V and 6 bases at J; junction bases unmatched: 12.

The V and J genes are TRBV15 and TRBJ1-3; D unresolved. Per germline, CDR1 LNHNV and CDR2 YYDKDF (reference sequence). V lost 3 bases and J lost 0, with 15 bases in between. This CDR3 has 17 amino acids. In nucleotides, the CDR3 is TGTGCCACCAGCAGGGGAGCCACCAGTAACTCTGGAAACACCATATATTTT. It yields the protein CATSRGATSNSGNTIYF.

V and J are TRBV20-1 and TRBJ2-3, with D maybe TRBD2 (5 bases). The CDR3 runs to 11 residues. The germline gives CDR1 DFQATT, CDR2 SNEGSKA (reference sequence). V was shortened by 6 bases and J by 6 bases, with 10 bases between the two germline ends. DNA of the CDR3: TGCAGTGCCCTTTGGACTGATACGCAGTATTTT. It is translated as CSALWTDTQYF.

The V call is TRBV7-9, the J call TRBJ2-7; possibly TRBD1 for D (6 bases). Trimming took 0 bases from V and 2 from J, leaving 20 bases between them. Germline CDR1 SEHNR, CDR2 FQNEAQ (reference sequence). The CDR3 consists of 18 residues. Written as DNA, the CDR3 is TGTGCCAGCAGCTTAGCCGCTTTAACAGGGCAGGGAACCTACGAGCAGTACTTC. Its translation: CASSLAALTGQGTYEQYF.

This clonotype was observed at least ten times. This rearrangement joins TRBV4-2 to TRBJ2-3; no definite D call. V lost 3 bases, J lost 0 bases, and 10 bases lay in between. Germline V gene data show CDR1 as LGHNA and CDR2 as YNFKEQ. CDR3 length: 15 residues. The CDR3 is CASSHGALSTDTQYF. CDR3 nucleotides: TGTGCCAGCAGCCACGGAGCCCTTAGCACAGATACGCAGTATTTT.

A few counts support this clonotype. The CDR3 nucleotides read TGTGCCAGCAGTACAGGGAATGGGGCCTACGAGCAGTACTTC. This sequence encodes CASSTGNGAYEQYF. The rearrangement uses TRBV28 and TRBJ2-7, with D perhaps TRBD1 (6 bases). V was cut by 5 bases and J by 2 bases, with 13 bases left in between. The CDR3 has 14 amino acids. Germline V lookup: CDR1 MDHEN, CDR2 SYDVKM.

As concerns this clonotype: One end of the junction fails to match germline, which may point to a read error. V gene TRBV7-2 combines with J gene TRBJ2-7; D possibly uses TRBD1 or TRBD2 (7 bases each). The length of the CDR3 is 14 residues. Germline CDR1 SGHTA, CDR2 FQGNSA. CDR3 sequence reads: CVSSLGGGRLEQYF. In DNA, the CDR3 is TGTGTCAGCAGCTTAGGGGGCGGGAGATTGGAGCAGTACTTC.

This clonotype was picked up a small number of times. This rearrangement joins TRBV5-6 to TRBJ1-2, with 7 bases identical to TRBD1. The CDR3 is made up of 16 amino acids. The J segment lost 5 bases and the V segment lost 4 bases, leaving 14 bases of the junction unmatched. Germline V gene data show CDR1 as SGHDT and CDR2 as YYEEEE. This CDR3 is CASSHLSGQINYGYTF. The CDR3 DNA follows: TGTGCCAGCAGCCACCTCTCGGGACAGATCAATTATGGCTACACCTTC. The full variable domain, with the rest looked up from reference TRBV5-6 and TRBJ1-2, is DAGVTQSPTHLIKTRGQQVTLRCSPKSGHDTVSWYQQALGQGPQFIFQYYEEEERQRGNFPDRFSGHQFPNYSSELNVNALLLGDSALYLCASSHLSGQINYGYTFGSGTRLTVV.

For the CDR3, the DNA is TGTGCCAGCAGTTACTCGAGGGACAGTCCCCAGCATTTT. Its protein is CASSYSRDSPQHF. This rearrangement joins TRBV6-5 to TRBJ1-5; 7 bases are a match to TRBD1. The junction had 3 bases not matched to a gene; V was cut back by 0 bases and J by 10 bases. CDR3 length: 13 amino acids. CDR1 is MNHEY and CDR2 is SVGAGI in the germline V gene.

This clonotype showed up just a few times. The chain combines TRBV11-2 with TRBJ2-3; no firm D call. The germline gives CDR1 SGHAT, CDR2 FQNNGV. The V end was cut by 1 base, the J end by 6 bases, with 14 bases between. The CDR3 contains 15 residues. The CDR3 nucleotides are TGTGCCAGCAGCTTAGTTTCGCGGTCACAGGATACGCAGTATTTT. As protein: CASSLVSRSQDTQYF.

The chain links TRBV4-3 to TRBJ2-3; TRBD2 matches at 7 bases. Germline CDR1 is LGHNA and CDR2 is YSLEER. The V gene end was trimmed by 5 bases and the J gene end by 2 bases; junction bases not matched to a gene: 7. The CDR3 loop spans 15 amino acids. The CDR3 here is CASSVRGLNTDTQYF. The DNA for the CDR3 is TGCGCCAGCAGCGTTAGGGGACTAAACACAGATACGCAGTATTTT.

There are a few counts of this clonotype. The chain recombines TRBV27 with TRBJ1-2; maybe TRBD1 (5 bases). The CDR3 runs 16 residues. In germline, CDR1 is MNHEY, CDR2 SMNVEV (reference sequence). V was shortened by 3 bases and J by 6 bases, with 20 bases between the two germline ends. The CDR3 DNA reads TGTGCCAGCAGTTTTCGCAATTCTCGACAGCTCAATGGCTACACCTTC. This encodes CASSFRNSRQLNGYTF.

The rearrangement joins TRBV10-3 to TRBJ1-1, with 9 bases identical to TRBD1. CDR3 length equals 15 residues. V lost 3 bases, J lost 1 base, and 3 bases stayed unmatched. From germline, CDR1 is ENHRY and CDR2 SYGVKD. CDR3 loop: CAISDTTGGNTEAFF. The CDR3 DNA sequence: TGTGCCATCAGTGATACGACAGGGGGGAACACTGAAGCTTTCTTT.

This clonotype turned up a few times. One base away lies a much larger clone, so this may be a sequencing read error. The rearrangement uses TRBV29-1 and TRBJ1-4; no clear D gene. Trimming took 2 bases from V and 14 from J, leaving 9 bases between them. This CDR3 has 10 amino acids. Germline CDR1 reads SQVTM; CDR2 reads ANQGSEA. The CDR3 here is CSVEYGNLFF. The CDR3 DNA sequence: TGCAGCGTTGAATATGGGAACCTGTTTTTT.

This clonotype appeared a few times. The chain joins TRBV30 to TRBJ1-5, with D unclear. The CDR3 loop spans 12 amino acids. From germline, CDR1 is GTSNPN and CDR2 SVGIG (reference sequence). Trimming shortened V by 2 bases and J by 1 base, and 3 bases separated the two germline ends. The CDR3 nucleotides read TGTGCCTGGAGTAGGAGCAATCAGCCCCAGCATTTT. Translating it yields CAWSRSNQPQHF.